Below are 22 T cell receptor beta chains sequenced from a single sample in a study of blood T cell repertoires in COVID-19. Sequenced by immunoSEQ multiplex PCR; TCRdb stores in-frame clones only, minus some. The sample consists of tens of thousands of clones, approximately 92% of them appearing once. The sequenced sample consisted of peripheral blood. The receptors stem from a man aged 60 to 69 with acute or convalescent COVID-19.

The rearrangement links TRBV11-3 to TRBJ1-1; D is unresolved. Germline-derived CDR1 and CDR2 are SGHNT and YENEEA. Trimming shortened V by 0 bases and J by 0 bases, and 5 bases separated the two germline ends. The CDR3 has 14 amino acids. CDR3 loop: CASSLDSLNTEAFF. CDR3 in DNA: TGTGCCAGCAGCTTAGATAGTTTGAACACTGAAGCTTTCTTT.

V gene TRBV28 combines with J gene TRBJ2-3; TRBD1 aligns across 7 bases. Trimming took 4 bases from V and 0 from J; bases not matched to a gene: 4. The CDR3 consists of 15 residues. Looked up from germline, CDR1 is MDHEN and CDR2 is SYDVKM. The CDR3 sequence: CASSSDRPSTDTQYF. CDR3 coding DNA: TGTGCCAGCAGTTCGGACAGGCCTAGCACAGATACGCAGTATTTT. Supplemented by reference TRBV28 and TRBJ2-3, the full variable domain reads DVKVTQSSRYLVKRTGEKVFLECVQDMDHENMFWYRQDPGLGLRLIYFSYDVKMKEKGDIPEGYSVSREKKERFSLILESASTNQTSMYLCASSSDRPSTDTQYFGPGTRLTVL.

V and J are TRBV30 and TRBJ2-7, with 7 bases fitting TRBD1. Unmatched junction bases numbered 4, after V lost 2 bases and J lost 3 bases. Germline V gene lookup returns CDR1 GTSNPN and CDR2 SVGIG (reference sequence). CDR3 length: 13 residues. Here the CDR3 reads CAWSRDSLYEQYF. In DNA, the CDR3 is TGTGCCTGGAGTCGGGACAGTCTCTACGAGCAGTACTTC.

This rearrangement joins TRBV27 to TRBJ2-7, with D possibly being TRBD2 (6 bases). This CDR3 region has 17 residues. V lost 2 bases, J lost 0 bases, and 17 bases lay in between. From germline, CDR1 is MNHEY and CDR2 SMNVEV (reference sequence). CDR3 in DNA: TGTGCCAGCAGTTTAAAGGCCGCCCGGGACTTCTCCTACGAGCAGTACTTC. Translated: CASSLKAARDFSYEQYF.

The chain recombines TRBV15 with TRBJ2-7, with D perhaps TRBD1 (6 bases). With 8 bases removed from V and 5 bases from J, the gap between germline ends came to 16 bases. The CDR3 is made up of 13 amino acids. The germline gives CDR1 LNHNV, CDR2 YYDKDF (reference sequence). The CDR3 reads CATAARGTDEQYF. CDR3 DNA: TGTGCCACCGCCGCGAGGGGGACCGACGAGCAGTACTTC.

The chain joins TRBV5-1 to TRBJ2-2; TRBD2 agrees at 8 bases. Per germline, CDR1 SGHRS and CDR2 YFSETQ. The CDR3 length is 16 residues. J was trimmed by 2 bases and V by 3 bases; bases with no gene match: 6. The CDR3 region has the DNA TGCGCCAGCAGCTCCGGACTAGCCCTAAACACCGGGGAGCTGTTTTTT. This codes for CASSSGLALNTGELFF.

The genes are TRBV24-1 and TRBJ1-1, with D possibly matching TRBD1 (6 bases). The germline gives CDR1 KGHDR, CDR2 SFDVKD. The CDR3 is 14 amino acids. Trimming removed 7 bases at V and 1 base at J, with 12 bases between. The CDR3 here is CATRPGGRNTEAFF. The CDR3 bases are TGTGCCACCAGACCCGGGGGGCGGAACACTGAAGCTTTCTTT.

This chain connects TRBV11-2 to TRBJ1-2; 8 bases align to TRBD1. The CDR3 has 14 residues. V was clipped by 5 bases and J by 5 bases; unmatched bases: 7. Germline CDR1 is SGHAT and CDR2 is FQNNGV. CDR3 coding DNA: TGTGCCAGCAGCCCGGGGACAGGTCTATATGGCTACACCTTC. Translation: CASSPGTGLYGYTF. Full variable domain (rest looked up from reference TRBV11-2 and TRBJ1-2): EAGVAQSPRYKIIEKRQSVAFWCNPISGHATLYWYQQILGQGPKLLIQFQNNGVVDDSQLPKDRFSAERLKGVDSTLKIQPAKLEDSAVYLCASSPGTGLYGYTFGSGTRLTVV.

V gene TRBV25-1 combines with J gene TRBJ2-3; D ambiguous. The germline V gene has CDR1 MGHDK and CDR2 SYGVNS. V lost 7 bases, J lost 6 bases, and 11 bases lay in between. The CDR3 runs to 12 residues. The DNA of the CDR3 is TGTGCCAGCAAGACTCTAACCGATACGCAGTATTTT. Translation: CASKTLTDTQYF.

The chain couples TRBV7-9 to TRBJ2-7; D unclear. This CDR3 is 11 amino acids long. The germline gives CDR1 SEHNR, CDR2 FQNEAQ (reference sequence). Trimming pared 5 bases from V and 5 bases from J, leaving 7 bases between. CDR3 sequence reads: CASSPYDEQYF. In DNA form, the CDR3 reads TGTGCCAGCAGCCCCTACGACGAGCAGTACTTC.

This clone was recorded once. This chain joins TRBV18 and TRBJ1-3, with unresolved D. Germline CDR1 reads KGHSH; CDR2 reads LQKENI. CDR3 length: 11 amino acids. The V end was cut by 3 bases, the J end by 8 bases, with 5 bases between. The DNA of the CDR3 is TGTGCCAGCTCACCTTCCGACACCATATATTTT. Translated, it gives CASSPSDTIYF.

The chain has TRBV6-6 and TRBJ1-5; no firm D call. This CDR3 has 16 amino acids. V gave up 5 bases and J gave up 3 bases, with 17 bases separating them. Germline V CDR1 and CDR2: MNHNY, SVGAGI (reference sequence). The CDR3 DNA is TGTGCCAGCAGTCGTCCCCGGGGAGAGGACAATCAGCCCCAGCATTTT. Encoded protein: CASSRPRGEDNQPQHF.

The gene calls are TRBV5-1 and TRBJ2-7, with D hard to call. Germline CDR1 and CDR2: SGHRS and YFSETQ. The CDR3 is 16 amino acids. V lost 0 bases and J lost 0, with 13 bases in between. The DNA for the CDR3 is TGCGCCAGCAGCTTGGCCCCAAAGCCTTACTCCTACGAGCAGTACTTC. Protein sequence: CASSLAPKPYSYEQYF.

The table lists this clone with a count of one. The chain links TRBV7-8 to TRBJ2-7; the D gene is possibly TRBD2 (5 bases). The CDR3 contains 16 residues. The germline CDR1 and CDR2 sequences are SGHVS and FQNEAQ. V was cut by 2 bases and J by 0 bases, with 14 bases left in between. The chain's CDR3 is CASSLTLDWASYEQYF. The CDR3 DNA reads as TGTGCCAGCAGCTTAACGTTGGACTGGGCCTCCTACGAGCAGTACTTC.

The V call is TRBV2, the J call TRBJ2-7; D remains unclear. Germline values: CDR1 SNHLY, CDR2 FYNNEI. The CDR3 covers 13 residues. Trimming shortened V by 3 bases and J by 6 bases, and 12 bases separated the two germline ends. CDR3 sequence: CASSDVGLREQYF. The CDR3 DNA sequence: TGTGCCAGCAGTGATGTCGGGTTGCGCGAGCAGTACTTC.

The gene calls are TRBV5-8 and TRBJ2-7; TRBD1 agrees at 8 bases. This CDR3 has 13 residues. The J segment lost 7 bases and the V segment lost 4 bases, leaving 7 bases of the junction unmatched. Germline CDR1 reads SGHTS; CDR2 reads YDEGEE. For the CDR3, the DNA is TGTGCCAGCAGCCCGTGGACAGGGTGGGAGCAGTACTTC. Encoded protein: CASSPWTGWEQYF.

The gene calls are TRBV25-1 and TRBJ2-5; the match to TRBD2 covers 15 bases. The CDR3 length is 15 residues. The V segment lost 2 bases and the J segment 5 bases; nucleotides outside the gene matches: 0. Germline assignment: CDR1 MGHDK and CDR2 SYGVNS. The CDR3 sequence is CASSEGLAGGETQYF. The CDR3 DNA sequence: TGTGCCAGCAGTGAAGGACTAGCGGGAGGGGAGACCCAGTACTTC.

Concerning this clone: Other DNA sequences in this specimen translate into the identical CDR3. This sequence joins TRBV7-9 and TRBJ2-1; 12 bases line up with TRBD2. Germline CDR1 and CDR2: SEHNR and FQNEAQ (reference sequence). V trimming: 4 bases; J trimming: 4 bases; junction bases outside the gene matches: 2. CDR3 size: 15 residues. The CDR3 protein is CASSSSGRGYNEQFF. CDR3 nucleotides: TGTGCCAGCAGCTCTAGCGGGAGGGGATACAATGAGCAGTTCTTC.

The genes are TRBV5-4 and TRBJ2-1; 12 nucleotides align to TRBD2. CDR1 and CDR2 from the germline V gene are SGHNT and YYREEE (reference sequence). This CDR3 contains 16 residues. V lost 4 bases, J lost 0 bases, and 2 bases stayed unmatched. CDR3 coding DNA: TGTGCCAGCAGCCCGACTAGCGGGAGCTCCTACAATGAGCAGTTCTTC. Protein: CASSPTSGSSYNEQFF.

The chain carries TRBV6-6 and TRBJ1-3; D possibly corresponds to TRBD1 (5 bases). Germline CDR1 reads MNHNY; CDR2 reads SVGAGI (reference sequence). CDR3 size: 17 residues. The ends were cut back, 5 bases at V and 3 bases at J, with 20 bases in the middle. CDR3 loop: CASSRGGNVRVGNTIYF. CDR3 nucleotide sequence: TGTGCCAGCAGTCGGGGGGGAAACGTAAGGGTTGGAAACACCATATATTTT.

The chain employs TRBV29-1 and TRBJ2-7, with 11 bases identical to TRBD2. CDR3 size: 14 residues. V was clipped by 1 base and J by 4 bases; unmatched bases: 3. Per germline, CDR1 SQVTM and CDR2 ANQGSEA. The CDR3 reads CSVEVAGGGYEQYF. The DNA of the CDR3 is TGCAGCGTTGAAGTAGCGGGAGGGGGTTACGAGCAGTACTTC.

This clone was counted between two and nine times. The CDR3 nucleotides read TGTGCCAGCAGCTTGGGGCAGATTGGCCCTAGCAGATCCTATGGCTACACCTTC. This sequence encodes CASSLGQIGPSRSYGYTF. The chain has TRBV5-4 and TRBJ1-2; no clear D. V was cut by 0 bases and J by 4 bases, with 22 bases left in between. The CDR3 contains 18 residues. CDR1 is SGHNT, CDR2 YYREEE, per germline (reference sequence).